This T cell receptor beta chain was documented in a study of blood T cell repertoires in COVID-19. For the study at large: Acute-phase and convalescent COVID-19 samples originated in the United States, Italy and Spain. PBMCs, B-cell-depleted T cells, or T cells were the source of the cDNA or gDNA that made up the material.

This CDR3 region has 15 residues. Trimming left V 10 bases short and J 1 base short, with 20 bases between. The germline V gene has CDR1 SNHLY and CDR2 FYNNEI. Original handling: Reference gene primer amplification in the assay estimated nucleated cell counts. Some clones are missing from TCRdb's copy, which holds only in-frame ones; the method was immunoSEQ multiplex PCR. V and J calls and clone size are those listed in that table; D and trimming were worked out from the DNA. The profile shows about 47,000 clones, approximately 80% of them singletons. This receptor was taken from a man in his 70s with active COVID-19. The chain carries TRBV2 and TRBJ2-7, with D possibly being TRBD2 (6 bases). The sequencing sample was made of peripheral blood. This chain's CDR3 is CAIQRRGTLSYEQYF. For the CDR3, the DNA is TGTGCCATCCAGAGGAGGGGTACTCTTTCCTACGAGCAGTACTTC.